What follows is one T cell receptor beta chain and its context. The CDR3 contains 13 residues. V was shortened by 0 bases and J by 3 bases, with 6 bases between the two germline ends. Germline CDR1 and CDR2: SGHRS and YFSETQ. The sample belongs to a study of blood T cell repertoires in COVID-19. The table came from immunoSEQ multiplex PCR; TCRdb's copy has only in-frame clones and leaves some out. Counted here are approximately 58,000 clones, 80% to 95% occurring once; the ten biggest clones make up about 9.7%. Material: peripheral blood. The sequence was collected from an elderly woman with active COVID-19. The genes are TRBV5-1 and TRBJ1-1; D ambiguous. The CDR3 here is CASSLARDTEAFF. As DNA, the CDR3 is TGCGCCAGCAGCTTGGCTCGGGACACTGAAGCTTTCTTT. The full variable domain, completed using reference TRBV5-1 and TRBJ1-1, is KAGVTQTPRYLIKTRGQQVTLSCSPISGHRSVSWYQQTPGQGLQFLFEYFSETQRNKGNFPGRFSGRQFSNSRSEMNVSTLELGDSALYLCASSLARDTEAFFGQGTRLTVV.